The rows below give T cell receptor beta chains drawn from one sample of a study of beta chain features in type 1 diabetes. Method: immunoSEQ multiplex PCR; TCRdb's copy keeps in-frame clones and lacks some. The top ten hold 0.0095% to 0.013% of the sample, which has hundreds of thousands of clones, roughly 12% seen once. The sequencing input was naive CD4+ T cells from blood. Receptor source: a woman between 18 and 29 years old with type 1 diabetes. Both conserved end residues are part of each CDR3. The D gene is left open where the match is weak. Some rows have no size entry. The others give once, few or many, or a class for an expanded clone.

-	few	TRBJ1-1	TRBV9	TGTGCCAGCAGCGTAAGCGGCGATACTGAAGCTTTCTTT	CASSVSGDTEAFF
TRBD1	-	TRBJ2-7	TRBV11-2	TGTGCCAGCAGCTTAGCGGACAGGGTCTTCTACGAGCAGTACTTC	CASSLADRVFYEQYF
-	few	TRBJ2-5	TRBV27	TGTGCCAGCAGTACCCAGCGGTATCCGAAAGAGACCCAGTACTTC	CASSTQRYPKETQYF
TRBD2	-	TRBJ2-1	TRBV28	TGTGCCAGCAGCCGCTGGGTTGGGCGGGGGGGAATATACAATGAGCAGTTCTTC	CASSRWVGRGGIYNEQFF
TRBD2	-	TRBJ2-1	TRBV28	TGTGCCAGCAGGTCGACTAGCGGGAGGGCCCTGTATGAGCAGTTCTTC	CASRSTSGRALYEQFF
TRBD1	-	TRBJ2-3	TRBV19	TGTGCCAGTAGTTTTGGGGACAGGGCAATGGATACGCAGTATTTT	CASSFGDRAMDTQYF
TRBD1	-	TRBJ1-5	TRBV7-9	TGTGCCAGCAGCTCGGGACAGGCGAAAGGGGAGCCCCAGCATTTT	CASSSGQAKGEPQHF
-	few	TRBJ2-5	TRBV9	TGTGCCAGCAGCGTAGATGACTGCCAAGAGACCCAGTACTTC	CASSVDDCQETQYF
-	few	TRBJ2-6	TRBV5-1	TGCGCCAGCAGCTTGACAGGGCTATACTCTGGGGCCAACGTCCTGACTTTC	CASSLTGLYSGANVLTF
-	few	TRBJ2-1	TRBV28	TGTGCCAGCAGTTTGCGTGGGAGTTGGTTCTTC	CASSLRGSWFF
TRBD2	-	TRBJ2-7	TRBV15	TGTGCCACCAGCAGAGATCTAGCGGGGGGTCGCGAGCAGTACTTC	CATSRDLAGGREQYF
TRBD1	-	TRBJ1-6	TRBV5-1	TGCGCCAGCAGCCTACCCAACAGGGGCGGAAATTCACCCCTCCACTTT	CASSLPNRGGNSPLHF